These 12 T cell receptor beta chains came from one sample sequenced in a study of glioma-infiltrating T cells. TCR alpha and beta CDR3 regions were amplified from RNA using iRepertoire nested multiplex PCR. One entry per CDR3 protein, called by TCRdb with MiXCR from the multiplex PCR reads. The sample lists roughly 350,000 distinct CDR3 sequences, around 45% occurring once. The sample taken for sequencing was glioma tissue, nonneoplastic brain tissue, or PBMCs (not recorded which). The receptors were gathered from a human donor with low-grade glioma or glioblastoma, undergoing nonglioma brain surgery, or in good health (not recorded which).

This clonotype came up a few times. The V and J genes are TRBV20-1 and TRBJ2-1; either TRBD1 or TRBD2 may fit D (5 bases each). CDR3 length: 14 residues. The germline CDR1 and CDR2 sequences are DFQATT and SNEGSKA (reference sequence). Trimming left V 6 bases short and J 0 bases short, with 12 bases between. In DNA, the CDR3 is TGCAGTGCCACCGGGACGAGCTCCTACAATGAGCAGTTCTTC. Translating it yields CSATGTSSYNEQFF.

This clonotype was observed at least ten times. The rearrangement links TRBV6-1 to TRBJ2-2, with TRBD1 as a possible D gene (6 bases). Germline V lookup: CDR1 MNHNS, CDR2 SASEGT. The germline V and J ends were trimmed by 0 bases and 2 bases, with 10 bases remaining between them. This CDR3 region has 16 residues. The CDR3 sequence is CASSEAQDSNTGELFF. In DNA form, the CDR3 reads TGTGCCAGCAGTGAAGCCCAGGACAGTAACACCGGGGAGCTGTTTTTT.

This chain uses TRBV5-1 with TRBJ1-1; D remains ambiguous. The V end lost 6 bases, the J end lost 0 bases, and 9 bases lay between the germline ends. This CDR3 has 13 residues. Germline lookup yields CDR1 SGHRS and CDR2 YFSETQ. CDR3 sequence reads: CASKLDLNTEAFF. In DNA form, the CDR3 reads TGCGCCAGCAAGCTGGATTTGAACACTGAAGCTTTCTTT.

This clonotype was detected many times. This chain uses TRBV28 with TRBJ1-2, with no clear D. In germline, CDR1 is MDHEN, CDR2 SYDVKM. V gave up 3 bases and J gave up 4 bases, with 9 bases separating them. The CDR3 totals 13 residues. CDR3 residues: CASSFSWAYGYTF. Here the CDR3 DNA reads TGTGCCAGCAGTTTTTCGTGGGCCTATGGCTACACCTTC.

The chain recombines TRBV6-2 or TRBV6-3 with TRBJ2-2; 10 nucleotides agree with TRBD1. The junction had 13 bases not matched to a gene; V was cut back by 6 bases and J by 3 bases. Germline V CDR1 and CDR2: MNHEY, SVGEGT. The CDR3 is made up of 18 amino acids. CDR3 DNA sequence: TGTGCCAGCAGCCAAGGATGGGGGACAGGGGAGCACACCGGGGAGCTGTTTTTT. It translates to CASSQGWGTGEHTGELFF.

This clonotype was picked up many times. CDR3 coding DNA: TGTGCCAGCACCATAACAGGGACTACACTCTCCAATGAGCAGTTCTTC. It specifies CASTITGTTLSNEQFF. V gene TRBV6-1 combines with J gene TRBJ2-1; tentative D call: TRBD2 (7 bases). V lost 7 bases to trimming and J lost 6 bases, with 22 bases between them. In germline, CDR1 is MNHNS, CDR2 SASEGT. The CDR3 loop spans 16 amino acids.

This clonotype came up many times. The V gene is TRBV27, the J gene TRBJ2-3; D gene ambiguous. Germline values: CDR1 MNHEY, CDR2 SMNVEV (reference sequence). The CDR3 loop spans 13 amino acids. V was clipped by 6 bases and J by 6 bases, with 13 bases between them. This chain's CDR3 is CASSKGLGDTQYF. CDR3 bases: TGTGCCAGCAGCAAGGGTTTAGGGGATACGCAGTATTTT.

This clonotype was observed many times. V is TRBV6-2 or TRBV6-3 and J is TRBJ2-5, with TRBD1 as a possible D gene (5 bases). Trimming shortened V by 7 bases and J by 5 bases, and 14 bases separated the two germline ends. CDR3 length: 13 residues. Germline CDR1 and CDR2: MNHEY and SVGEGT. The CDR3 sequence is CASTVSGLETQYF. The CDR3, as DNA: TGTGCCAGCACGGTTTCAGGGTTGGAGACCCAGTACTTC.

A few counts support this clonotype. The chain is built from TRBV20-1 and TRBJ2-7; 8 bases match TRBD2. Per the germline V gene, CDR1 is DFQATT and CDR2 is SNEGSKA (reference sequence). The CDR3 runs to 10 residues. The CDR3 nucleotides are TGCAGCGAGCGGGAGAGGGAGCAGTACTTC. This sequence encodes CSEREREQYF.

The chain joins TRBV29-1 to TRBJ2-7; possibly TRBD1 or TRBD2 for D (5 bases each). The V end was cut by 3 bases, the J end by 6 bases, with 6 bases between. The CDR3 loop spans 10 amino acids. The germline CDR1 and CDR2 sequences are SQVTM and ANQGSEA. CDR3 protein: CSVDGAEQYF. CDR3 bases: TGCAGCGTTGACGGGGCCGAGCAGTACTTC.

A note on this clonotype: Because it lacks the conserved phenylalanine or tryptophan at the end, this CDR3 is likely a read error. The chain combines TRBV20-1 with TRBJ1-5; TRBD1 aligns across 8 bases. CDR3 size: 14 residues. Trimming cost V 5 bases and J 7 bases; bases outside gene matches: 10. Germline V CDR1 and CDR2: DFQATT, SNEGSKA (reference sequence). The CDR3 loop reads CSAGQGLAGQPQHL. The CDR3 DNA sequence: TGCAGTGCTGGACAGGGACTCGCAGGACAGCCCCAGCATCTT.

The gene calls are TRBV4-2 and TRBJ2-1; 10 positions agree with TRBD2. CDR1 LGHNA and CDR2 YNFKEQ come from the germline V gene. The CDR3 is 17 residues long. Trimming cost V 0 bases and J 13 bases; bases outside gene matches: 15. The CDR3 is CASSQDLAPSGRETQFF. CDR3 bases: TGTGCCAGCAGCCAAGATTTAGCCCCTAGCGGGAGAGAGACCCAGTTCTTC.